Listed below are T cell receptor beta chains from one sample, sequenced in a study of CD8 T cells in ankylosing spondylitis. TCRdb re-derived calls from the 5' RACE reads in MiXCR, one entry per CDR3 protein. The sample carries approximately 92,000 distinct CDR3 sequences, about 9% recorded once. Material for sequencing was blood, either unsorted or a sorted T cell fraction (not recorded which). The receptor set was obtained from a male donor with ankylosing spondylitis or in good health (not recorded which). The CDR3 runs from the conserved cysteine through the conserved F or W. The D gene is left open where the match is weak. Expanded clones are given a class, and other clones once, few, many or no size at all.

clone_size j_call v_call d_call cdr3_aa cdr3_nt
many TRBJ2-3 TRBV20-1 - CSLEGGTDTQYF TGCAGTCTAGAGGGGGGCACAGATACGCAGTATTTT
many TRBJ2-3 TRBV9 - CASSVRPQGEQDTQYF TGTGCCAGCAGCGTTAGGCCCCAGGGAGAGCAAGATACGCAGTATTTT
few TRBJ2-4 TRBV20-1 TRBD2 CCAREWGGAAKNIQYF TGCTGTGCTAGGGAATGGGGGGGTGCAGCCAAAAACATTCAGTACTTC
- TRBJ1-2 TRBV10-3 - CAISVRVRDLNYGYTF TGTGCCATCAGTGTACGTGTCAGGGACCTTAACTATGGCTACACCTTC
many TRBJ2-7 TRBV7-3 - CASSLNSGVEQYF TGTGCCAGCAGCTTGAACTCGGGGGTCGAGCAGTACTTC
many TRBJ1-1 TRBV29-1 - CSAENGGFTEAFF TGCAGCGCCGAAAACGGGGGTTTCACTGAAGCTTTCTTT
- TRBJ2-7 TRBV20-1 TRBD1 CSARDDGKGGRVEQYF TGCAGTGCTAGAGATGACGGGAAAGGGGGCCGTGTCGAGCAGTACTTC
many TRBJ2-7 TRBV12-3/TRBV12-4 - CASSLVPHEQYF TGTGCCAGCAGTTTAGTCCCTCACGAGCAGTACTTC
many TRBJ1-3 TRBV24-1 - CATSDLRGNTIYF TGTGCCACCAGTGATTTGCGTGGAAACACCATATATTTT
many TRBJ1-5 TRBV12-3/TRBV12-4 TRBD1 CATRGRSNQPQHF TGTGCCACCAGGGGGCGGAGCAATCAGCCCCAGCATTTT
many TRBJ2-7 TRBV12-3/TRBV12-4 - CASSGSRILYEQYF TGTGCCAGCAGTGGGTCGAGAATCCTCTACGAGCAGTACTTC
many TRBJ2-1 TRBV29-1 - CRVEESSSGCCNEQFF TGCAGAGTTGAAGAATCGAGCAGCGGGTGTTGCAATGAGCAGTTCTTC
- TRBJ2-5 TRBV3-1 - CASSQGTGARQETQYF TGTGCCAGCAGCCAAGGGACCGGGGCCCGCCAAGAGACCCAGTACTTC
many TRBJ2-3 TRBV5-1 - CASAVGGRADTQYF TGCGCCAGCGCCGTCGGGGGCCGGGCAGATACGCAGTATTTT
many TRBJ2-6 TRBV7-2 - CASSLVGGTGANVLTF TGTGCCAGCAGCTTAGTCGGGGGGACAGGGGCCAACGTCCTGACTTTC
many TRBJ1-2 TRBV20-1 - CSATSTISEAGYGYTF TGCAGTGCTACCTCAACTATCTCCGAAGCAGGGTATGGCTACACCTTC
many TRBJ1-1 TRBV12-3/TRBV12-4 TRBD1 CASSRDRLNTEAFF TGTGCCAGCAGCCGGGACAGACTGAACACTGAAGCTTTCTTT
many TRBJ2-2 TRBV7-9 - CASSFLGGLDTGELFF TGTGCCAGCAGCTTTCTTGGGGGGCTGGACACCGGGGAGCTGTTTTTT
many TRBJ2-7 TRBV28 - CASSVQGFEQYF TGTGCCAGCAGTGTACAGGGTTTCGAGCAGTACTTC
many TRBJ1-5 TRBV20-1 - CSASGQYNQPQHF TGCAGTGCTAGCGGCCAGTACAATCAGCCCCAGCATTTT
- TRBJ2-2 TRBV6-5 - CASSYTGVANTGELFF TGTGCCAGCAGTTACACAGGAGTCGCGAACACCGGGGAGCTGTTTTTT
many TRBJ2-1 TRBV20-1 - CSARLPFAGTSGPF TGCAGTGCTAGACTCCCTTTCGCCGGGACCTCCGGGCCTTTC
many TRBJ2-7 TRBV9 - CASSRTPQNEQYF TGTGCCAGCTCGAGGACTCCCCAAAACGAGCAGTACTTC
many TRBJ1-5 TRBV11-3 TRBD1 CASSWTGGCLSNQPQHF TGTGCCAGCAGCTGGACAGGGGGCTGCCTTAGCAATCAGCCCCAGCATTTT
few TRBJ2-7 TRBV5-1 TRBD1 CASSPGQKVEQYF TGCGCCAGCAGCCCGGGACAGAAGGTCGAGCAGTACTTC
many TRBJ2-7 TRBV12-3/TRBV12-4 TRBD2 CASSTGTSYEQYF TGTGCCAGCAGTACCGGGACTAGCTACGAGCAGTACTTC
few TRBJ2-1 TRBV29-1 - CSVAYRADNEQFF TGCAGCGTTGCTTATCGGGCCGACAATGAGCAGTTCTTC
many TRBJ1-6 TRBV28 - CASSLLEWGSSNSPLHF TGTGCCAGCAGTTTATTAGAATGGGGATCGAGTAATTCACCCCTCCACTTT